This TCR beta chain was identified during a study of cytomegalovirus exposure and HLA in healthy donors. Notes on the study in general: Reports described diagnosis of cytomegalovirus status by the classifier as highly specific and sensitive.

PCR employed 60 Vbeta and 13 Jbeta primers. Repertoires were generated with immunoSEQ multiplex PCR, while TCRdb's copy carries only in-frame clones and drops some. The repertoire holds over 65,000 clones, with 70% to 80% as singletons. A note on this clone: Its antigen is undetermined. This same CDR3 is encoded by further DNA sequences in the sample.

The V gene lost 2 bases and the J gene lost 0 bases, with 5 bases spanning the gap. CDR3 size: 14 residues. The germline V gene encodes CDR1 KGHSH and CDR2 LQKENI. The genes are TRBV18 and TRBJ1-5; no clear D gene. Sequenced: PBMCs. The receptor was isolated from a man aged 50 or older in good health and CMV-seronegative. CDR3 in amino acids: CASSPTDSNQPQHF. In DNA, the CDR3 is TGTGCCAGCTCACCAACAGATAGCAATCAGCCCCAGCATTTT. The whole variable domain, filled in from reference TRBV18 and TRBJ1-5, reads NAGVMQNPRHLVRRRGQEARLRCSPMKGHSHVYWYRQLPEEGLKFMVYLQKENIIDESGMPKERFSAEFPKEGPSILRIQQVVRGDSAAYFCASSPTDSNQPQHFGDGTRLSIL.